Included here is one T cell receptor beta chain sequence, with context. Its matching antigen is unknown. The time point denotes: cycle 4 day 1 (C4D1), after less than 7 weeks of nivolumab. Every patient experienced relapse after autologous stem cell transplantation, and brentuximab vedotin exposure varied. TCRdb keeps only in-frame clones here, not all; method: immunoSEQ multiplex PCR. The table has 100,000 or so clones, 90% seen once. These data come from a study of PD-1 blockade in classical Hodgkin lymphoma. Study-wide results and limits: The baseline diversity of complete responders showed similarity to that of newly diagnosed patients. Relative to healthy donors, newly diagnosed patients reportedly had lower baseline TCR diversity, which was reported as lower still in relapsed/refractory patients.

Trimming removed 11 bases at V and 2 bases at J, with 12 bases between. Germline V gives CDR1 MDHEN, CDR2 SYDVKM. CDR3 length: 12 residues. The specimen comprised peripheral blood mononuclear cells (PBMCs), sampled before the fourth cycle of nivolumab. The source is a human donor with classical Hodgkin lymphoma. V is TRBV28 and J is TRBJ1-2; D is possibly TRBD1 (5 bases). CDR3 in amino acids: CALGGSNYGYTF. The DNA for the CDR3 is TGTGCCCTCGGGGGGTCAAACTATGGCTACACCTTC.